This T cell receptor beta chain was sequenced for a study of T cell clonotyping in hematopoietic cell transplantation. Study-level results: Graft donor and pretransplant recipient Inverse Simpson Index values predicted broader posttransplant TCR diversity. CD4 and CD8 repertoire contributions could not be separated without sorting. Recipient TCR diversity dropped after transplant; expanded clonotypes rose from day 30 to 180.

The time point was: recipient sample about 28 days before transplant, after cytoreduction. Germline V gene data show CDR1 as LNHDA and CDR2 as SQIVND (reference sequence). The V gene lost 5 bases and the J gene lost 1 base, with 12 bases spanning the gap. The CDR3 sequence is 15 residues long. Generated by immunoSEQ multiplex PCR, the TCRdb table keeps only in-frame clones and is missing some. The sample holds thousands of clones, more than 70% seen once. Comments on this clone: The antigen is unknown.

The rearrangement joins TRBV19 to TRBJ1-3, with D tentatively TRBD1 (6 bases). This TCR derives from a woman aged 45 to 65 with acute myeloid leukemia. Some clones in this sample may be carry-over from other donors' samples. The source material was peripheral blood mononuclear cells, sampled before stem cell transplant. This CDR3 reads CASSLTGPSGNTIYF. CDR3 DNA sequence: TGTGCCAGTAGTCTTACAGGGCCTTCTGGAAACACCATATATTTT.